One sample yielded the 19 T cell receptor beta chains listed below, sequenced in a study of OX40 agonist ivuxolimab in advanced cancers. TCRdb's copy holds only in-frame clones and misses some; the assay was immunoSEQ multiplex PCR. The repertoire holds more than 95,000 clones, with around 90% as singletons. Sample: CD4+ or CD8+ T cells sorted from blood, taken in a trial of the OX40 agonist ivuxolimab. These receptors were obtained from an adult with an advanced solid tumor such as melanoma, head and neck, liver or kidney cancer.

The chain combines TRBV11-3 with TRBJ1-1; D not resolved. In germline, CDR1 is SGHNT, CDR2 YENEEA. Trimming removed 6 bases from V and 5 bases from J, with 13 bases in between. This CDR3 comprises 13 residues. The DNA for the CDR3 is TGTGCCAGCAGTTATACGGTGAGGACTGAAGCTTTCTTT. As protein: CASSYTVRTEAFF.

As DNA, the CDR3 is TGTGCCAGCAGCTTAGCGGGAGGGTACAATGAGCAGTTCTTC. Translating gives CASSLAGGYNEQFF. The V and J genes are TRBV7-3 and TRBJ2-1; the match to TRBD2 covers 9 bases. After removal of 2 bases from V and 4 bases from J, the junction contained 0 bases not matched to a gene. Germline CDR1 and CDR2: SGHTA and FQGTGA. This CDR3 is 14 amino acids long.

The rearrangement joins TRBV6-5 to TRBJ2-5, with 7 bases matching TRBD1. The CDR3 consists of 15 residues. V was pared by 4 bases and J by 4 bases, with 9 bases of the junction left unmatched. Germline-derived CDR1 and CDR2 are MNHEY and SVGAGI. DNA of the CDR3: TGTGCCAGCAGTTCCCGACAGGGACCAGGAGAGACCCAGTACTTC. Amino acid sequence: CASSSRQGPGETQYF.

The genes are TRBV5-1 and TRBJ2-7; 10 nucleotides match TRBD2. Germline values: CDR1 SGHRS, CDR2 YFSETQ. Trimming at V came to 4 bases and at J to 3 bases, leaving 4 bases not matched to a gene. This CDR3 is 14 amino acids long. The CDR3 DNA sequence: TGCGCCAGCAGCAGGACTAGCGGAAACTACGAGCAGTACTTC. Amino acid sequence: CASSRTSGNYEQYF.

CDR3 amino acids: CASSPYVQSQVRAFF. The CDR3 DNA is TGTGCCAGCTCACCCTACGTTCAAAGTCAGGTCCGGGCTTTCTTT. V is TRBV18 and J is TRBJ1-1; no clear D. Trimming pared 3 bases from V and 11 bases from J, leaving 22 bases between. Germline assignment: CDR1 KGHSH and CDR2 LQKENI. CDR3 length equals 15 residues.

The V call is TRBV5-6, the J call TRBJ1-2; the match to TRBD1 covers 7 bases. The V and J ends lost 0 bases and 2 bases, in that order; junction bases with no gene match: 1. Germline CDR1 SGHDT, CDR2 YYEEEE. The CDR3 contains 14 residues. CDR3 coding DNA: TGTGCCAGCAGCTTGGGACAGGGAAACTATGGCTACACCTTC. Translated, it gives CASSLGQGNYGYTF.

This clone occurred once. The chain combines TRBV7-2 with TRBJ1-5, with D unresolved. Trimming removed 1 base at V and 10 bases at J, with 17 bases between. The CDR3 is made up of 15 amino acids. Germline V lookup: CDR1 SGHTA, CDR2 FQGNSA. The CDR3 sequence is CASSLEGFGTSPQHF. The DNA for the CDR3 is TGTGCCAGCAGCTTAGAGGGCTTTGGTACGTCCCCCCAGCATTTT.

V gene TRBV30 combines with J gene TRBJ1-6; TRBD1 matches at 8 bases. Trimming took 5 bases from V and 12 from J; bases not matched to a gene: 6. Germline CDR1 and CDR2: GTSNPN and SVGIG (reference sequence). The CDR3 covers 12 residues. In DNA, the CDR3 is TGTGCCTGGGGATACAGGGGGGGACCCCTCCACTTT. Amino acid sequence: CAWGYRGGPLHF.

This chain joins TRBV9 and TRBJ1-3, with D maybe TRBD1 (5 bases). V lost 3 bases and J 0 bases, leaving 10 bases between the germline ends. CDR1 is SGDLS, CDR2 YYNGEE, per germline. This CDR3 comprises 15 residues. The CDR3 nucleotides read TGTGCCAGCAGCGGCAGGGTTACCTCTGGAAACACCATATATTTT. Translation gives CASSGRVTSGNTIYF.

This clone has just one count. This chain links TRBV28 with TRBJ2-7; TRBD1 matches at 8 bases. The CDR3 has 12 residues. V was pared by 9 bases and J by 2 bases, with 3 bases of the junction left unmatched. Germline values: CDR1 MDHEN, CDR2 SYDVKM. CDR3 nucleotide sequence: TGTGCCAGTCGGGACAGGACCTACGAGCAGTACTTC. Translating gives CASRDRTYEQYF.

The chain recombines TRBV28 with TRBJ2-3, with 7 bases lining up with TRBD2. The germline CDR1 and CDR2 sequences are MDHEN and SYDVKM. The junction had 2 bases not matched to a gene; V was cut back by 11 bases and J by 3 bases. The CDR3 extends over 11 amino acids. The CDR3 reads CASGGTDTQYF. CDR3 in DNA: TGTGCCTCGGGGGGAACAGATACGCAGTATTTT.

This clone was detected once. The chain uses TRBV4-1 and TRBJ2-5; D is perhaps TRBD2 (6 bases). Germline V gene sequence: CDR1 MGHRA, CDR2 YSYEKL. This CDR3 comprises 16 residues. V was pared by 1 base and J by 2 bases, with 14 bases between. CDR3 sequence (DNA): TGCGCCAGCAGCCAAGGAACGGGGACTGCACAAGAGACCCAGTACTTC. This sequence encodes CASSQGTGTAQETQYF.

This CDR3 is CSVDVRQGQDTQYF. The CDR3 DNA is TGCAGCGTTGATGTTAGGCAGGGCCAAGATACGCAGTATTTT. This rearrangement joins TRBV29-1 to TRBJ2-3, with a tentative D call TRBD1 (5 bases). Germline V gene data show CDR1 as SQVTM and CDR2 as ANQGSEA. The CDR3 has 14 amino acids. V dropped 3 bases and J dropped 5 bases, with 15 bases sitting between them.

V usage is TRBV4-2 and J usage is TRBJ2-7; the match to TRBD2 covers 9 bases. This CDR3 is 14 amino acids long. Trimming cost V 5 bases and J 11 bases; bases outside gene matches: 13. CDR1 is LGHNA and CDR2 is YNFKEQ in the germline V gene. CDR3 region: CASSSPPLAGCEYF. In nucleotides, the CDR3 is TGTGCCAGCAGCTCACCTCCTCTAGCGGGGTGCGAGTACTTC.

This sequence joins TRBV30 and TRBJ1-2; the match to TRBD1 covers 7 bases. The CDR3 runs 16 residues. CDR1 is GTSNPN and CDR2 is SVGIG in the germline V gene (reference sequence). V lost 0 bases and J lost 4; bases outside the gene matches: 11. The CDR3 spells CAWSVGISGGTYGYTF. As DNA, the CDR3 is TGTGCCTGGAGTGTAGGTATATCAGGGGGTACCTATGGCTACACCTTC.

The V and J genes are TRBV10-3 and TRBJ2-3; D is unclear. This CDR3 region has 15 residues. Germline assignment: CDR1 ENHRY and CDR2 SYGVKD. V was clipped by 3 bases and J by 0 bases, with 10 bases between them. CDR3 in DNA: TGTGCCATCAGTGACAGCGCCTCTAGCACAGATACGCAGTATTTT. Its translation is CAISDSASSTDTQYF.

This chain connects TRBV28 to TRBJ2-7; D call uncertain. The germline gives CDR1 MDHEN, CDR2 SYDVKM. The V gene lost 3 bases and the J gene lost 3 bases, with 9 bases spanning the gap. This CDR3 has 13 amino acids. The CDR3 sequence: CASSLGSHYEQYF. The CDR3 DNA is TGTGCCAGCAGTTTGGGCTCGCACTACGAGCAGTACTTC.

The chain links TRBV6-6 to TRBJ2-3; either TRBD1 or TRBD2 may fit D (6 bases each). This CDR3 has 15 residues. Germline values: CDR1 MNHNY, CDR2 SVGAGI (reference sequence). Trimming removed 7 bases from V and 5 bases from J, with 19 bases in between. In DNA form, the CDR3 reads TGTGCCAGCATCCGAGGAGGGGGGCCCGGAGATACGCAGTATTTT. It encodes CASIRGGGPGDTQYF.

V and J are TRBV28 and TRBJ1-1, with 7 bases lining up with TRBD1. CDR1 is MDHEN and CDR2 is SYDVKM in the germline V gene. Unmatched junction bases numbered 4, after V lost 4 bases and J lost 2 bases. CDR3 size: 14 residues. The CDR3 region is CASSSPGGNTEAFF. The CDR3 nucleotides are TGTGCCAGCAGTTCACCAGGGGGTAACACTGAAGCTTTCTTT.